A selection of T cell receptor beta chains follows, all from one sample in a study of cytomegalovirus exposure and HLA in healthy donors. Assay: immunoSEQ multiplex PCR; the TCRdb copy retains only in-frame clones and omits some. The profile shows approximately 260,000 clones, approximately 83% of them singletons. Source material: PBMCs. The receptors here all came from a woman aged 25 to 45 in good health and CMV-seropositive. Each CDR3 is given with its conserved first and last residue.

J gene: TRBJ2-7; V gene: TRBV27; CDR3 protein: CASRPTGKLNEQYF
J gene: TRBJ2-1; V gene: TRBV19; CDR3 protein: CASRGLGNNEQFF
J gene: TRBJ1-1; V gene: TRBV5-1; CDR3 protein: CASNLGTANTEAFF
J gene: TRBJ1-5; V gene: TRBV7-9; CDR3 protein: CASSLLGEGAQPQHF
J gene: TRBJ2-7; V gene: TRBV14; CDR3 protein: CASSQDLGWNEQYF
J gene: TRBJ2-2; V gene: TRBV2; CDR3 protein: CASSVISGNTGELFF
J gene: TRBJ2-7; V gene: TRBV27; CDR3 protein: CASSLRESYEQYF
J gene: TRBJ2-2; V gene: TRBV15; CDR3 protein: CATSRVPTTANTGELFF
J gene: TRBJ1-2; V gene: TRBV27; CDR3 protein: CASSPGTAPLGGYTF
J gene: TRBJ2-5; V gene: TRBV11-2; CDR3 protein: CASSQLAGGGETQYF
J gene: TRBJ2-5; V gene: TRBV15; CDR3 protein: CATSRDETNQETQYF
J gene: TRBJ2-7; V gene: TRBV6-5; CDR3 protein: CASSLQTGDYEQYF
J gene: TRBJ2-7; V gene: TRBV6-6; CDR3 protein: CASSYSVGGVYEQYF
J gene: TRBJ2-1; V gene: TRBV5-1; CDR3 protein: CASRTSYNEQFF
J gene: TRBJ1-3; V gene: TRBV19; CDR3 protein: CASARNTIYF
J gene: TRBJ1-4; V gene: TRBV5-1; CDR3 protein: CASSLGQGVAEKLFF
J gene: TRBJ2-2; V gene: TRBV19; CDR3 protein: CASSIDRRGGTNTGELFF
J gene: TRBJ2-2; V gene: TRBV7-9; CDR3 protein: CASSSLPGELFF
J gene: TRBJ2-3; V gene: TRBV6-5; CDR3 protein: CASSYSWAGTDTQYF
J gene: TRBJ2-2; V gene: TRBV7-3; CDR3 protein: CASSLTLNRGAGELFF
J gene: TRBJ2-2; V gene: TRBV18; CDR3 protein: CASFRNTGELFF
J gene: TRBJ1-2; V gene: TRBV2; CDR3 protein: CASSVLRDDSGYTF
J gene: TRBJ2-3; V gene: TRBV5-1; CDR3 protein: CASSHIRDSLMADTQYF
J gene: TRBJ2-3; V gene: TRBV9; CDR3 protein: CASSVAPGTSGITDTQYF
J gene: TRBJ2-7; V gene: TRBV27; CDR3 protein: CASSPGTSYAEQYF
J gene: TRBJ1-5; V gene: TRBV28; CDR3 protein: CASSLRHRGGQPQHF
J gene: TRBJ2-1; V gene: TRBV18; CDR3 protein: CASSPSGTSGSNEQFF
J gene: TRBJ2-1; V gene: TRBV10-3; CDR3 protein: CAISERTASSYNEQFF
J gene: TRBJ2-1; V gene: TRBV9; CDR3 protein: CASSVLAGRPNEQFF
J gene: TRBJ1-1; V gene: TRBV7-2; CDR3 protein: CASSSVFPTEAFF